Below are 11 T cell receptor beta chains sequenced from a single sample in a study of blood T cell repertoires in COVID-19. Only in-frame clones appear in the TCRdb table, and some are missing; sequencing was by immunoSEQ multiplex PCR. The profile covers fewer than 450,000 clones, with 80% to 90% appearing a single time and just under 6.5% taken by the ten largest. The sequenced sample consisted of peripheral blood. The receptors were sampled from a woman between 50 and 59 years old with COVID-19, enrolled during active disease.

The chain uses TRBV6-1 and TRBJ2-2; 7 bases map to TRBD1. This CDR3 is built from 16 residues. Germline CDR1 MNHNS, CDR2 SASEGT. After removal of 2 bases from V and 0 bases from J, the junction contained 3 bases not matched to a gene. Here the CDR3 DNA reads TGTGCCAGCAGTGAACAGACAGGGACGAACACCGGGGAGCTGTTTTTT. Translation: CASSEQTGTNTGELFF.

The chain uses TRBV18 and TRBJ2-2, with 8 nucleotides matching TRBD1. This CDR3 has 18 amino acids. The trim removed 1 base at V and 4 bases at J, leaving 11 bases unmatched. Germline V gene lookup returns CDR1 KGHSH and CDR2 LQKENI. This CDR3 is CASSPLTPTGASTGELFF. DNA for the CDR3: TGTGCCAGCTCACCACTTACTCCGACAGGGGCCTCCACCGGGGAGCTGTTTTTT.

This chain links TRBV6-5 with TRBJ1-6, with D possibly matching TRBD1 (5 bases). This CDR3 comprises 14 residues. Trimming took 5 bases from V and 4 from J, leaving 9 bases between them. From germline, CDR1 is MNHEY and CDR2 SVGAGI. The CDR3 here is CASSLRQYNSPLHF. The CDR3 DNA follows: TGTGCCAGCAGTCTCCGACAGTATAATTCACCCCTCCACTTT.

The rearrangement uses TRBV4-2 and TRBJ2-5; 7 bases map to TRBD2. CDR3 length: 14 residues. Germline V gene data show CDR1 as LGHNA and CDR2 as YNFKEQ. V shed 1 base and J 5 bases; nucleotides not matched to a gene: 4. The CDR3 spells CASSQAGGEETQYF. In DNA form, the CDR3 reads TGTGCCAGCAGCCAAGCGGGAGGTGAGGAGACCCAGTACTTC.

This clone was detected only once. This chain connects TRBV4-1 to TRBJ2-1; no firm D call. Germline V gene data show CDR1 as MGHRA and CDR2 as YSYEKL. This CDR3 spans 19 amino acids. V was pared by 0 bases and J by 2 bases, with 20 bases between. The CDR3 region has the DNA TGCGCCAGCAGCCAAGATAATATGTTGGAGCTTTTACCCTACAATGAGCAGTTCTTC. It encodes CASSQDNMLELLPYNEQFF.

For this clone: In the same sample, other DNA sequences code for this CDR3. J is TRBJ2-7 and V is TRBV5-1; 8 bases fit TRBD2. This CDR3 has 15 amino acids. J lost 1 base, V lost 0 bases, and 3 bases had no gene match. Germline V gene data show CDR1 as SGHRS and CDR2 as YFSETQ. DNA of the CDR3: TGCGCCAGCAGCTTGGACAGCGGGAGTTCCTACGAGCAGTACTTC. It specifies CASSLDSGSSYEQYF.

The chain employs TRBV5-4 and TRBJ1-1, with TRBD1 identical over 8 bases. V trimming: 5 bases; J trimming: 5 bases; junction bases outside the gene matches: 11. Germline CDR1 SGHNT, CDR2 YYREEE (reference sequence). The CDR3 sequence is 15 residues long. CDR3 loop: CASSLPGGAGTEAFF. The DNA for the CDR3 is TGTGCCAGCAGTCTTCCAGGGGGCGCAGGGACTGAAGCTTTCTTT.

This clone was recorded only once. The J gene is TRBJ2-3, the V gene TRBV9; 7 bases fit TRBD1. The junction had 8 bases not matched to a gene; V was cut back by 4 bases and J by 6 bases. The CDR3 runs to 14 residues. Germline-derived CDR1 and CDR2 are SGDLS and YYNGEE. The CDR3 protein is CASSPRQGSDTQYF. The DNA of the CDR3 is TGTGCCAGCAGCCCTCGACAGGGCTCGGATACGCAGTATTTT.

The genes are TRBV12-5 and TRBJ2-1; TRBD2 aligns across 7 bases. The germline V gene has CDR1 LGHNT and CDR2 FRNRAP. V lost 9 bases to trimming and J lost 2 bases; unmatched junction nucleotides: 4. The CDR3 is 13 residues long. This CDR3 is CASGAGTYNEQFF. CDR3 in DNA: TGTGCTAGCGGAGCGGGAACCTACAATGAGCAGTTCTTC.

J is TRBJ2-2 and V is TRBV18; 11 nucleotides agree with TRBD2. The CDR3 totals 17 residues. CDR1 is KGHSH and CDR2 is LQKENI in the germline V gene. Trimming cost V 3 bases and J 2 bases; bases outside gene matches: 5. The CDR3 is CASSPLGTSGNTGELFF. The CDR3, as DNA: TGTGCCAGCTCACCGTTGGGGACTAGCGGAAACACCGGGGAGCTGTTTTTT.

The chain has TRBV4-1 and TRBJ2-5; the match to TRBD1 covers 8 bases. The V and J ends lost 4 bases and 5 bases, in that order; junction bases with no gene match: 9. This CDR3 is built from 15 residues. Germline V gene data show CDR1 as MGHRA and CDR2 as YSYEKL. CDR3 amino acids: CASSRTPGGWETQYF. CDR3 DNA: TGCGCCAGCAGCCGGACCCCAGGGGGCTGGGAGACCCAGTACTTC.